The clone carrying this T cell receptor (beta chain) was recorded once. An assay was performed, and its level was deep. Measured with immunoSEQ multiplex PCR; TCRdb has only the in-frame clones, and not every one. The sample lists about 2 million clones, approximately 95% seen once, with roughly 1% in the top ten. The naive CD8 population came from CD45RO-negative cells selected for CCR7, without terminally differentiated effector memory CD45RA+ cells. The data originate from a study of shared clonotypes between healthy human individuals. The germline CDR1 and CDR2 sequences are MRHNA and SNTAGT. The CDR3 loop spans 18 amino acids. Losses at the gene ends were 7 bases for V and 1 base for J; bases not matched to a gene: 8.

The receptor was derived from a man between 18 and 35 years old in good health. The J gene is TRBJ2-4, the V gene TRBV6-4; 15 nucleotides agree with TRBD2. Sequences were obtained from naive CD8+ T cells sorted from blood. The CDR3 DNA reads TGTGCCAGCAAATGGACTAGCGGGGGGGCCATGGCCAAAAACATTCAGTACTTC. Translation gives CASKWTSGGAMAKNIQYF.